These 7 T cell receptor beta chains were sequenced from one sample in a study of CD8+ T cells in alopecia areata. cDNA serving as the sequencing template came from extracted, reverse transcribed RNA. Sequencing used immunoSEQ multiplex PCR; TCRdb keeps in-frame clones, though not all of them. The table includes 95,000 to 120,000 clones, approximately 61% detected once. Sequencing input: NKG2D-low CD8+ T cells sorted from blood. The receptors come from a human donor with alopecia areata.

For the CDR3, the DNA is TGCGCCAGCAGCTTGTCTACCGGATTGGAGACCCAGTACTTC. Protein: CASSLSTGLETQYF. The rearrangement links TRBV5-1 to TRBJ2-5, with unresolved D. Between the trimmed V and J ends, which lost 1 base and 5 bases, there was a span of 12 bases. Germline V gene data show CDR1 as SGHRS and CDR2 as YFSETQ. The length of the CDR3 is 14 residues.

This clone showed up just a few times. This chain uses TRBV28 with TRBJ1-4; D unclear. This CDR3 is built from 12 residues. The V gene's germline CDR1 is MDHEN and CDR2 SYDVKM. Trimming removed 2 bases at V and 6 bases at J, with 4 bases between. CDR3 coding DNA: TGTGCCAGCAGTTTAGTCGATGAAAAACTGTTTTTT. This codes for CASSLVDEKLFF.

This clone was seen more than once but under ten times. The chain links TRBV5-1 to TRBJ2-5; 7 bases line up with TRBD1. With 5 bases clipped from V and 3 bases from J, the junction kept 10 bases outside the gene matches. From germline, CDR1 is SGHRS and CDR2 YFSETQ. This CDR3 is 15 amino acids long. This chain's CDR3 is CASSSEGTEEETQYF. The CDR3 bases are TGCGCCAGCAGTTCGGAAGGGACAGAGGAAGAGACCCAGTACTTC.

The chain recombines TRBV5-1 with TRBJ2-1; the match to TRBD2 covers 9 bases. The length of the CDR3 is 15 residues. CDR1 is SGHRS, CDR2 YFSETQ, per germline. With 0 bases clipped from V and 6 bases from J, the junction kept 4 bases outside the gene matches. CDR3 amino acids: CASSLAAGGPNEQFF. DNA for the CDR3: TGCGCCAGCAGCTTGGCTGCGGGAGGGCCCAATGAGCAGTTCTTC.

The chain uses TRBV6-5 and TRBJ2-5; D ambiguous. Germline CDR1 is MNHEY and CDR2 is SVGAGI. The CDR3 runs to 13 residues. V was clipped by 4 bases and J by 3 bases, with 9 bases between them. CDR3 DNA: TGTGCCAGCAGTTTGCGGAACGAAGAGACCCAGTACTTC. Residues: CASSLRNEETQYF.

The chain is built from TRBV13 and TRBJ2-5, with no clear D. Trimming took off 5 bases at V and 5 bases at J, with 18 bases between the two ends. The germline gives CDR1 PRHDT, CDR2 FYEKMQ (reference sequence). CDR3 length: 15 amino acids. The CDR3 DNA follows: TGTGCCAGCAGCCTGAGGACGGTCGGCGAGGAGACCCAGTACTTC. The encoded protein is CASSLRTVGEETQYF. The variable domain in full, with the rest retrieved from reference TRBV13 and TRBJ2-5, is AAGVIQSPRHLIKEKRETATLKCYPIPRHDTVYWYQQGPGQDPQFLISFYEKMQSDKGSIPDRFSAQQFSDYHSELNMSSLELGDSALYFCASSLRTVGEETQYFGPGTRLLVL.

This clone has more than one count but fewer than ten. The identical CDR3 is also encoded by other nucleotide sequences in the sample. The rearrangement joins TRBV27 to TRBJ2-7; the D is unclear. CDR3 size: 13 residues. CDR1 and CDR2 (germline): MNHEY, SMNVEV (reference sequence). Trimming cost V 2 bases and J 10 bases, with 15 bases left between them. CDR3 in DNA: TGTGCCAGCAGTTTAGACCCGGGTTTCGAACAGTACTTC. This gives the protein CASSLDPGFEQYF.